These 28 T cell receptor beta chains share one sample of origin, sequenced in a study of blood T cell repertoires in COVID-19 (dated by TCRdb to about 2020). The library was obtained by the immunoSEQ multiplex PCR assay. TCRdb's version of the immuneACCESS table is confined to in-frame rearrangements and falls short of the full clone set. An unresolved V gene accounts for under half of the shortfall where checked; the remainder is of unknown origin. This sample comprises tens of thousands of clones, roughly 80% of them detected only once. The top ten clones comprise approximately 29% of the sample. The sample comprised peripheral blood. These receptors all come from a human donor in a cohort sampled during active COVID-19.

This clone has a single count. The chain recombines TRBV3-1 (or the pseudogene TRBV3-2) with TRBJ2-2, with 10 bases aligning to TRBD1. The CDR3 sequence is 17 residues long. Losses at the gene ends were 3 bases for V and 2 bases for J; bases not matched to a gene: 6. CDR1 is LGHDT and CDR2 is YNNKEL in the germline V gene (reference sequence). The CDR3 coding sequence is TGTGCCAGCAGCCAGTTAGACAGGGGGCGTAACACCGGGGAGCTGTTTTTT. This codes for CASSQLDRGRNTGELFF.

CDR3 bases: TGTGCCAGCAGCGTATCTACTAGCGGGGTGACCGGGGAGCTGTTTTTT. As protein: CASSVSTSGVTGELFF. V and J are TRBV9 and TRBJ2-2, with 10 bases fitting TRBD2. In germline, CDR1 is SGDLS, CDR2 YYNGEE. After removal of 1 base from V and 5 bases from J, the junction contained 5 bases not matched to a gene. This CDR3 is built from 16 residues.

Here the CDR3 DNA reads TGTGCCAGTAGTCCTACGGGGGTTGTCAGAAACATTCAGTACTTC. Encoded protein: CASSPTGVVRNIQYF. This rearrangement joins TRBV19 to TRBJ2-4; perhaps TRBD2 as D (6 bases). The CDR3 contains 15 residues. V was trimmed by 5 bases and J by 6 bases, leaving 17 bases between them. From germline, CDR1 is LNHDA and CDR2 SQIVND (reference sequence). The variable domain in full, completed from reference TRBV19 and TRBJ2-4, reads DGGITQSPKYLFRKEGQNVTLSCEQNLNHDAMYWYRQDPGQGLRLIYYSQIVNDFQKGDIAEGYSVSREKKESFPLTVTSAQKNPTAFYLCASSPTGVVRNIQYFGAGTRLSVL.

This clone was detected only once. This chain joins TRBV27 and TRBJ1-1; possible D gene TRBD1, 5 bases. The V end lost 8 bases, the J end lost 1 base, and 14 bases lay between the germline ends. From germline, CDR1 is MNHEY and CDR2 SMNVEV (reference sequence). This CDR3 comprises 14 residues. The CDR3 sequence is CASRSGGTNTEAFF. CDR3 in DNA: TGTGCCAGCCGATCTGGGGGGACGAACACTGAAGCTTTCTTT.

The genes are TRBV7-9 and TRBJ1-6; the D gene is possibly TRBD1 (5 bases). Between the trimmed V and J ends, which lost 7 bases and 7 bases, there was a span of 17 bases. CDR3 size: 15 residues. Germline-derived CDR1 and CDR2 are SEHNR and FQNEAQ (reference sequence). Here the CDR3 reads CASTITGALNSPLHF. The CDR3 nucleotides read TGTGCCAGCACCATTACAGGAGCCCTAAATTCACCCCTCCACTTT.

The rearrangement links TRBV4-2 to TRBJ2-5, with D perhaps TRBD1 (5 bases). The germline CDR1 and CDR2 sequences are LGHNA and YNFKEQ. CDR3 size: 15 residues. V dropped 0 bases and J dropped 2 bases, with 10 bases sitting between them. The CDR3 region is CASSQDLTAQETQYF. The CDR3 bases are TGTGCCAGCAGCCAAGATTTGACAGCACAAGAGACCCAGTACTTC.

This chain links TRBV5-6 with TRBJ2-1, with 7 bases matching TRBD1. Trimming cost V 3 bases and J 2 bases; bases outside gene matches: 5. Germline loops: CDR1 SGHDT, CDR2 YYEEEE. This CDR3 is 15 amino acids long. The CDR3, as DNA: TGTGCCAGCAGCTACACAGGGGCGCCCTACAATGAGCAGTTCTTC. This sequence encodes CASSYTGAPYNEQFF.

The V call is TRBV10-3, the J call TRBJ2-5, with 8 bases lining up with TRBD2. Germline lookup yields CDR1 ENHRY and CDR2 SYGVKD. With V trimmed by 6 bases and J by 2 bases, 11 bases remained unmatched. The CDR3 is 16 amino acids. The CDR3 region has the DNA TGTGCCATCAGGGGATCCGGGACTAGGAAACAAGAGACCCAGTACTTC. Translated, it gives CAIRGSGTRKQETQYF.

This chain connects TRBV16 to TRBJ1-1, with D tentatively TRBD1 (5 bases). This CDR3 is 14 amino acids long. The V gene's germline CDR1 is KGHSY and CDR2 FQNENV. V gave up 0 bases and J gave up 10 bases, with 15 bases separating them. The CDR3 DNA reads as TGTGCCAGCAGCCAATCGAGGACACCGTTGATAGCTTTCTTT. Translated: CASSQSRTPLIAFF.

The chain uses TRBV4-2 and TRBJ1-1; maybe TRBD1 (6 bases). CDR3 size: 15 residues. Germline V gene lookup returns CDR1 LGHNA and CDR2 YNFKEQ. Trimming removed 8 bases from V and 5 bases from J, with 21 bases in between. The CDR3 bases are TGTGCCAGCCGGGGGAGGGGGAGTTTTAGGACTGAAGCTTTCTTT. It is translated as CASRGRGSFRTEAFF.

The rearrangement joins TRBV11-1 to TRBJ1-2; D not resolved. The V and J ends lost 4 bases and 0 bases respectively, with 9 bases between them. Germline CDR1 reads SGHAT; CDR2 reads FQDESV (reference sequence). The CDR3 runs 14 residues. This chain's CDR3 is CASSYPEANYGYTF. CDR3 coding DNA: TGTGCCAGCAGCTACCCGGAGGCTAACTATGGCTACACCTTC. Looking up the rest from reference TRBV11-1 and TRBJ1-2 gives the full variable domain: EAEVAQSPRYKITEKSQAVAFWCDPISGHATLYWYRQILGQGPELLVQFQDESVVDDSQLPKDRFSAERLKGVDSTLKIQPAELGDSAMYLCASSYPEANYGYTFGSGTRLTVV.

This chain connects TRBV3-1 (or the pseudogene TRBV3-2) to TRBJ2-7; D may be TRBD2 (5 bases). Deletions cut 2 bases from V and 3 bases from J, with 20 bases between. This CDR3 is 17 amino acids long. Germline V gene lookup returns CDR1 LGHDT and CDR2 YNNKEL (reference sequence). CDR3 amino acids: CASSQSRSGWGNYEQYF. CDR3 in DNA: TGTGCCAGCAGCCAATCCCGTTCGGGGTGGGGAAACTACGAGCAGTACTTC.

The DNA for the CDR3 is TGTGCCACCAGCAGCGGGGGGGTCTACGAGCAGTACTTC. Amino acid sequence: CATSSGGVYEQYF. The V and J genes are TRBV15 and TRBJ2-7, with TRBD2 matching 8 bases. Per the germline V gene, CDR1 is LNHNV and CDR2 is YYDKDF (reference sequence). This CDR3 comprises 13 residues. The V segment lost 3 bases and the J segment 3 bases; nucleotides outside the gene matches: 1.

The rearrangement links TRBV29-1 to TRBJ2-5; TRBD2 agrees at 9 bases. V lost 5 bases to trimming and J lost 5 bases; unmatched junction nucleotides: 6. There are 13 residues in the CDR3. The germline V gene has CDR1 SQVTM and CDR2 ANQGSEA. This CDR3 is CSVNQAGGETQYF. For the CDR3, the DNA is TGCAGCGTTAACCAAGCGGGGGGTGAGACCCAGTACTTC.

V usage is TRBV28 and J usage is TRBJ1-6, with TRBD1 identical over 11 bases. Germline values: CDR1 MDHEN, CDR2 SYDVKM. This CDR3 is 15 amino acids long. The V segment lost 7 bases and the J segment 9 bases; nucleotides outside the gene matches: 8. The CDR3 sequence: CASTPGQGGGSPLHF. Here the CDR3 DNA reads TGTGCCAGCACCCCGGGACAGGGGGGAGGTTCACCCCTCCACTTT.

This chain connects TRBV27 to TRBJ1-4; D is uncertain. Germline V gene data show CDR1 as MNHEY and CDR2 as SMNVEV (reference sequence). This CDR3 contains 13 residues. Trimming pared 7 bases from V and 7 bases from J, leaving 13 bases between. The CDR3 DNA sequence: TGTGCCAGCAAAAACCCGGAGAGTGAAAAACTGTTTTTT. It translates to CASKNPESEKLFF.

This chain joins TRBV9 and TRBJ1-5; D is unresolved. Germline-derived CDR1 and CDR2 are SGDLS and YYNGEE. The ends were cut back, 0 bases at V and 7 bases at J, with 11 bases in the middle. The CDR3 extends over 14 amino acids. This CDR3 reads CASSVGEGDQPQHF. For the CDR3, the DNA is TGTGCCAGCAGCGTAGGAGAGGGAGACCAGCCCCAGCATTTT.

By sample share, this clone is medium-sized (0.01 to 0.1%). The CDR3 coding sequence is TGCGCCAGCAGCCTCAGGGATCTCGACGAGCAGTACTTC. Its translation is CASSLRDLDEQYF. The chain is built from TRBV4-1 and TRBJ2-7; D might be TRBD1 (5 bases). Germline CDR1 and CDR2: MGHRA and YSYEKL. V shed 4 bases and J shed 5 bases, with 12 bases lying between them. CDR3 length: 13 amino acids.

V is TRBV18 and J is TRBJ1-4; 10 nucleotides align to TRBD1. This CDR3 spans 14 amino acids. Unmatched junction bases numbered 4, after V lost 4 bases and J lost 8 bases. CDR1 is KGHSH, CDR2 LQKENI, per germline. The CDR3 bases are TGTGCCAGCTCACGACAGGGGGCAGGCGAAAAACTGTTTTTT. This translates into CASSRQGAGEKLFF.

CDR3 sequence (DNA): TGTGCCAGCAGCTTCCTCTCGACCGGGACAGATAATTCACCCCTCCACTTT. Encoded protein: CASSFLSTGTDNSPLHF. The V gene is TRBV5-5, the J gene TRBJ1-6; 7 bases line up with TRBD1. The CDR3 is 17 amino acids. CDR1 and CDR2 from the germline V gene are SGHKS and YYEKEE (reference sequence). Trimming at V came to 2 bases and at J to 5 bases, leaving 10 bases not matched to a gene.

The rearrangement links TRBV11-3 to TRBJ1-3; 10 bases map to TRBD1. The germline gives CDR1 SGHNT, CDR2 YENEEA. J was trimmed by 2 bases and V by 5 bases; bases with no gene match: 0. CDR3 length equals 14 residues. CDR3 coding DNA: TGTGCCAGCAGCGACAGGGGGCCTGGAAACACCATATATTTT. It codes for CASSDRGPGNTIYF.

The CDR3 DNA reads TGTGCCAGCAGCCTAAAGTGGGGGCAAGCTTTCTTT. This sequence encodes CASSLKWGQAFF. V and J are TRBV3-1 (or the pseudogene TRBV3-2) and TRBJ1-1, with D perhaps TRBD1 (6 bases). V was pared by 4 bases and J by 9 bases, with 12 bases between. The CDR3 is made up of 12 amino acids. Germline lookup yields CDR1 LGHDT and CDR2 YNNKEL (reference sequence).

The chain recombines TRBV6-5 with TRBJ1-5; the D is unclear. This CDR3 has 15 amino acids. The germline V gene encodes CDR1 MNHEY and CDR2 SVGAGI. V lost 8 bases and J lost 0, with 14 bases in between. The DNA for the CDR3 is TGTGCCAGCCGCGGAAGACTTGTTAGCAATCAGCCCCAGCATTTT. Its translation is CASRGRLVSNQPQHF.

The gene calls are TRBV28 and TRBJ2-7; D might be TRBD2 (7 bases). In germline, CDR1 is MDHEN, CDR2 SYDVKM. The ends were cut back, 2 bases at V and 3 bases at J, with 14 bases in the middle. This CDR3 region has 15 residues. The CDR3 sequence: CASSLRGGALYEQYF. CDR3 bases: TGTGCCAGCAGTTTACGAGGGGGGGCCCTCTACGAGCAGTACTTC.

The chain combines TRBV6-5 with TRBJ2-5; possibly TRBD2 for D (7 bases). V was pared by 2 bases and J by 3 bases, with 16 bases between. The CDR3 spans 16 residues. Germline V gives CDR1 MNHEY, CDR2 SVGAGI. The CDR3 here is CASSYMGGGNKETQYF. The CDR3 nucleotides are TGTGCCAGCAGTTACATGGGAGGGGGGAATAAAGAGACCCAGTACTTC.

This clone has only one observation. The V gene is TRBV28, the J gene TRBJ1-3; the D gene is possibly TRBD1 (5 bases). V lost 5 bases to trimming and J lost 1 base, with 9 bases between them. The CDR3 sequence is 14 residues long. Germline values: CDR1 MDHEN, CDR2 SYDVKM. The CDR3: CASSHRNSGNTIYF. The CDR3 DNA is TGTGCCAGCAGTCACAGGAATTCTGGAAACACCATATATTTT.

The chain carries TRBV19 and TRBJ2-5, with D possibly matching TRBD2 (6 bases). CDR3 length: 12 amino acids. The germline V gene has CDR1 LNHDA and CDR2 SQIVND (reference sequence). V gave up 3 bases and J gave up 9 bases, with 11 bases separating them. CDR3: CASSIGGQAQYF. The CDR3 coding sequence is TGTGCCAGTAGTATTGGAGGGCAGGCCCAGTACTTC.

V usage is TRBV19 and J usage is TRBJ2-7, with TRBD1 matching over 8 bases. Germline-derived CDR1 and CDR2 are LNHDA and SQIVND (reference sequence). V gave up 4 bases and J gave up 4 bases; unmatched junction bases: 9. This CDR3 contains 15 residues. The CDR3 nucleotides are TGTGCCAGTAGTACTAAAGGACAGGGAGAGTACGAGCAGTACTTC. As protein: CASSTKGQGEYEQYF.